The 20 T cell receptor beta chains reported below all come from one sample, sequenced in a study of cytomegalovirus exposure and HLA in healthy donors. The PCR made use of 60 Vbeta and 13 Jbeta primers. Profiled with immunoSEQ multiplex PCR; TCRdb holds only in-frame clones, not every one. The repertoire holds some 60,000 clones, with 70% to 90% as singletons. Sequencing was done on a sample of PBMCs. The receptors originated from a male donor in good health and CMV-seronegative.

The chain recombines TRBV19 with TRBJ1-2; D not resolved. V was pared by 11 bases and J by 8 bases, with 18 bases between. The CDR3 has 12 amino acids. Germline V lookup: CDR1 LNHDA, CDR2 SQIVND (reference sequence). Written as DNA, the CDR3 is TGTGCCGGCAGGATTCCCCAAGGCGGCTACACCTTC. Translating it yields CAGRIPQGGYTF.

A few counts support this clone. This chain uses TRBV30 with TRBJ2-3; the match to TRBD1 covers 7 bases. Germline CDR1 is GTSNPN and CDR2 is SVGIG (reference sequence). J lost 4 bases, V lost 2 bases, and 9 bases had no gene match. CDR3 length: 15 residues. CDR3 region: CAWSRKQGIPDTQYF. CDR3 DNA sequence: TGTGCCTGGAGTAGGAAACAGGGGATCCCAGATACGCAGTATTTT.

The CDR3 DNA sequence: TGTGCCAGCAGTTCGGCCGGGAAAACCGGGGAGCTGTTTTTT. Translating it yields CASSSAGKTGELFF. The genes are TRBV27 and TRBJ2-2, with TRBD2 as a possible D gene (5 bases). The CDR3 sequence is 14 residues long. Between the trimmed V and J ends, which lost 4 bases and 5 bases, there was a span of 11 bases. Germline V CDR1 and CDR2: MNHEY, SMNVEV (reference sequence).

The chain employs TRBV5-6 and TRBJ1-5; D remains ambiguous. CDR1 is SGHDT and CDR2 is YYEEEE in the germline V gene. V lost 0 bases and J lost 7, with 5 bases in between. This CDR3 spans 12 amino acids. The CDR3 bases are TGTGCCAGCAGCTTGGGCTACCAGCCCCAGCATTTT. Protein product: CASSLGYQPQHF.

The chain links TRBV4-3 to TRBJ1-2, with D hard to call. The CDR3 contains 13 residues. Germline V gene lookup returns CDR1 LGHNA and CDR2 YSLEER. Trimming pared 1 base from V and 8 bases from J, leaving 11 bases between. CDR3 region: CASSQGSLRGYTF. The DNA for the CDR3 is TGCGCCAGCAGCCAAGGGAGTCTTCGAGGCTACACCTTC.

The rearrangement links TRBV27 to TRBJ1-5; 9 bases are a match to TRBD1. V lost 2 bases, J lost 0 bases, and 2 bases stayed unmatched. The CDR3 sequence is 16 residues long. CDR1 is MNHEY, CDR2 SMNVEV, per germline (reference sequence). The CDR3 loop is CASSLTTGGSNQPQHF. The CDR3 coding sequence is TGTGCCAGCAGTTTAACGACAGGGGGTAGCAATCAGCCCCAGCATTTT.

In its sample, this clone was seen a few times. V is TRBV7-2 and J is TRBJ2-7; tentative D call: TRBD1 (5 bases). The CDR3 runs to 14 residues. Germline-derived CDR1 and CDR2 are SGHTA and FQGNSA. Trimming took off 0 bases at V and 7 bases at J, with 13 bases between the two ends. For the CDR3, the DNA is TGTGCCAGCAGCTTAGCTCCCAGGGTTGGGGAGCAGTACTTC. This sequence encodes CASSLAPRVGEQYF.

This clone showed up just once. As DNA, the CDR3 is TGTGCCAGCAGCCGAAACGGACTTGACCAAGAGACCCAGTACTTC. Its translation: CASSRNGLDQETQYF. The chain has TRBV7-2 and TRBJ2-5; tentatively, D is TRBD2 (5 bases). This CDR3 spans 15 amino acids. Trimming removed 5 bases at V and 0 bases at J, with 13 bases between. Germline lookup yields CDR1 SGHTA and CDR2 FQGNSA.

The V and J genes are TRBV19 and TRBJ1-2; D is perhaps TRBD1 (5 bases). V lost 6 bases, J lost 4 bases, and 12 bases lay in between. This CDR3 spans 13 amino acids. Germline loops: CDR1 LNHDA, CDR2 SQIVND (reference sequence). CDR3 DNA: TGTGCCAGTAGCCTCAGGGCTGGCTATGGCTACACCTTC. Translation: CASSLRAGYGYTF.

This rearrangement joins TRBV4-3 to TRBJ2-2, with 14 bases lining up with TRBD2. Germline V CDR1 and CDR2: LGHNA, YSLEER. The ends lost 8 bases at V and 1 base at J; junction bases unmatched: 3. This CDR3 spans 16 amino acids. The CDR3 DNA reads as TGCGCCAGCCGGGGACTAGCGGGGGTGAACACCGGGGAGCTGTTTTTT. This translates into CASRGLAGVNTGELFF.

CDR3 sequence: CASSPYQGPPYNEQFF. CDR3 nucleotide sequence: TGTGCCAGCAGCCCGTACCAGGGGCCACCCTACAATGAGCAGTTCTTC. J is TRBJ2-1 and V is TRBV7-3, with a tentative D call TRBD1 (6 bases). There are 16 residues in the CDR3. Germline CDR1 is SGHTA and CDR2 is FQGTGA. V was trimmed by 5 bases and J by 2 bases, leaving 16 bases between them.

The rearrangement joins TRBV5-6 to TRBJ1-5, with a tentative D call TRBD1 (6 bases). The CDR3 sequence is 16 residues long. The germline gives CDR1 SGHDT, CDR2 YYEEEE. V was shortened by 2 bases and J by 1 base, with 13 bases between the two germline ends. The CDR3 loop is CASSFSGGLSNQPQHF. The CDR3, as DNA: TGTGCCAGCAGCTTCTCTGGGGGCCTAAGCAATCAGCCCCAGCATTTT. Together with reference TRBV5-6 and TRBJ1-5, the CDR3 gives the full variable domain: DAGVTQSPTHLIKTRGQQVTLRCSPKSGHDTVSWYQQALGQGPQFIFQYYEEEERQRGNFPDRFSGHQFPNYSSELNVNALLLGDSALYLCASSFSGGLSNQPQHFGDGTRLSIL.

This chain links TRBV6-6 with TRBJ1-4; 8 positions agree with TRBD1. Germline V CDR1 and CDR2: MNHNY, SVGAGI (reference sequence). This CDR3 is built from 15 residues. The V and J ends lost 6 bases and 4 bases, in that order; junction bases with no gene match: 7. This CDR3 is CASRGTGPVNEKLFF. The DNA of the CDR3 is TGTGCCAGCAGGGGGACAGGCCCAGTTAATGAAAAACTGTTTTTT.

Written as DNA, the CDR3 is TGTGCCAGCAGCTTCCAAGCCTCCGGAGCGGGGGGTCCCGGGGAGCTGTTTTTT. As protein: CASSFQASGAGGPGELFF. The V gene is TRBV7-2, the J gene TRBJ2-2; 9 positions agree with TRBD2. From germline, CDR1 is SGHTA and CDR2 FQGNSA. There are 18 residues in the CDR3. V dropped 3 bases and J dropped 6; count of bases not matched to a gene: 14.

V usage is TRBV6-5 and J usage is TRBJ1-2; D call uncertain. The V gene lost 4 bases and the J gene lost 3 bases, with 9 bases spanning the gap. Germline V gene sequence: CDR1 MNHEY, CDR2 SVGAGI. This CDR3 is 13 amino acids long. The CDR3 sequence: CASSSSVDYGYTF. DNA of the CDR3: TGTGCCAGCAGTTCATCAGTGGACTATGGCTACACCTTC.

The sample holds one count of this clone. This chain links TRBV6-5 with TRBJ2-5; TRBD1 might be the D (6 bases). V dropped 5 bases and J dropped 1 base, with 11 bases sitting between them. The CDR3 consists of 14 residues. Germline V gene sequence: CDR1 MNHEY, CDR2 SVGAGI. Here the CDR3 DNA reads TGTGCCAGCAGTGAGGACAGTTTCCAAGAGACCCAGTACTTC. It specifies CASSEDSFQETQYF.

This clone was seen once. The CDR3, as DNA: TGTGCCAGCAGCTCCATGGGCAGGAGGAATCAGCCCCAGCATTTT. It encodes CASSSMGRRNQPQHF. V and J are TRBV11-2 and TRBJ1-5; D remains ambiguous. The germline gives CDR1 SGHAT, CDR2 FQNNGV. CDR3 size: 15 residues. V lost 4 bases to trimming and J lost 4 bases, with 14 bases between them.

This clone was seen a few times. Other DNA sequences of this sample code for an identical CDR3. The V gene is TRBV7-6, the J gene TRBJ2-5; maybe TRBD1 (5 bases). Germline-derived CDR1 and CDR2 are SGHVS and FNYEAQ. With 1 base removed from V and 5 bases from J, the gap between germline ends came to 14 bases. The CDR3 contains 15 residues. The CDR3 reads CASSLGTGLWETQYF. Here the CDR3 DNA reads TGTGCCAGCAGCTTAGGAACAGGCCTTTGGGAGACCCAGTACTTC.

The chain carries TRBV5-6 and TRBJ1-1, with D tentatively TRBD1 (6 bases). Between the trimmed V and J ends, which lost 6 bases and 0 bases, there was a span of 9 bases. Germline V lookup: CDR1 SGHDT, CDR2 YYEEEE. CDR3 length equals 13 residues. CDR3 amino acids: CASTEGVNTEAFF. The CDR3, as DNA: TGTGCCAGCACCGAGGGGGTGAACACTGAAGCTTTCTTT.

This clone was counted between two and nine times. The chain uses TRBV6-1 and TRBJ2-1, with TRBD1 matching 7 bases. After removal of 9 bases from V and 0 bases from J, the junction contained 2 bases not matched to a gene. The CDR3 is 13 residues long. Per the germline V gene, CDR1 is MNHNS and CDR2 is SASEGT. CDR3 coding DNA: TGTGCCAGTCGGGACAGCTCCTACAATGAGCAGTTCTTC. It specifies CASRDSSYNEQFF.